This T cell receptor beta chain was identified in a study of early T cells in non-severe SARS-CoV-2 infection (dated by TCRdb to 2020 to 2023). Background on the whole study: Because TCR sequencing was done on bulk RNA from unsorted whole blood, the alpha and beta chains could not be paired. Findings and caveats that apply to the study as a whole: VDJdb matching was skewed toward anti-spike CD8 responses, so virus-specific expansions were likely underestimated and private and CD4 specificities were missed.

For CDR1 and CDR2, the germline V gene (reference sequence) lists WNHNN and SYGVQD. The cysteine opens and the phenylalanine closes a CDR3 of 13 amino acids. Here the CDR3 DNA is all that survives: 39 bases in frame from base 1. V drops 4 bases and J drops 6 bases, leaving 13 bases in between. Points on this clonotype: It has no known antigen specificity. The sample holds no much larger clone one base away, and base qualities are not on file.

The study was a case-control design nested within a healthcare worker cohort in London, UK, with weekly nasopharyngeal swab PCR tests and blood sampling. Healthcare workers were recruited between 23 and 31 March 2020, during the week of the UK lockdown, and were followed weekly for up to roughly 15 weeks. Libraries came from 5' RACE. The reads were generated on a NextSeq 500. To correct for sequencing error and PCR bias, the TCR library protocol tagged individual cDNA molecules with unique molecular identifiers. Both TCR alpha and beta chains were sequenced, and tight co-correlation was observed between alpha and beta sequence abundances in each sample. The authors' pipeline ran thus. Decombinator V4 was used to annotate the V gene, J gene and CDR3 of the TCR sequences. TCRs were defined as expanded if a significant change between any two time points was detected under a Poisson model with p below 0.0001. TCR abundances were normalised to the total number of TCRs sequenced per sample and were expressed as counts per million. TRAV1-2 paired with TRAJ12, TRAJ20 or TRAJ33 defined MAIT TCRs, while TRAV10 paired with TRAJ18 defined iNKT TCRs. VDJdb, accessed 1 November 2021, was searched for CMV, EBV and SARS-CoV-2 annotated TCRs, excluding TCRs annotated for multiple antigens. The public reads were run again by TCRdb, first through fastp at Q25 and then through MiXCR, and only productive beta chains were kept. CDR3 protein sequences are deduplicated, and each keeps its most common genes and DNA. TCRdb assigned the V and J calls; the authors' analysis was not used. The sample records tens of thousands of distinct CDR3 sequences, approximately 8% of which are singletons. The ten top clones hold around 3.6% of the sample.

The chain is encoded by TRBV10-1 joined to TRBJ2-7; a tentative D match to TRBD1 spans 6 bases. This specimen was whole blood, taken at baseline. The sequence derives from an adult who was a healthcare worker with PCR-confirmed SARS-CoV-2 infection or an uninfected control (not recorded which). The nucleotide sequence is TGCGCCAGCAGTGCAATGTTGACAGGCGAGCAGTACTTC. Its translation reads: CASSAMLTGEQYF.